The 10 T cell receptor beta chains presented below share a single source sample, sequenced in a study of breast tumors, draining lymph nodes, adjacent tissues. The lymph nodes were axillary draining lymph nodes from breast cancer patients. TCRdb fed the multiplex PCR reads into MiXCR, producing one record per CDR3 protein. The table lists 130,000 or so distinct CDR3 sequences, about 33% of them singletons. Specimen: axillary lymph node tissue. These receptors all come from a female donor with breast cancer. Some clones in this sample may be carry-over from other donors' samples.

Comments on this clonotype: Germline and junction disagree at one end, which may indicate a read error. This chain connects TRBV4-1 to TRBJ2-5, with a possible D match to TRBD1 (6 bases). The CDR3 has 15 residues. CDR1 MGHRA and CDR2 YSYEKL come from the germline V gene. The DNA for the CDR3 is TGTGCCAGCAGCCCAGACCCAGGGGACGGAAAGACCCAGTACTTC. Its translation: CASSPDPGDGKTQYF.

The rearrangement joins TRBV7-9 to TRBJ2-3, with D perhaps matching TRBD2 (7 bases). From germline, CDR1 is SEHNR and CDR2 FQNEAQ (reference sequence). Trimming pared 6 bases from V and 2 bases from J, leaving 15 bases between. There are 15 residues in the CDR3. CDR3 in amino acids: CASRKGGGPTDTQYF. The CDR3 DNA sequence: TGTGCCAGCAGAAAGGGGGGGGGACCCACAGATACGCAGTATTTT.

This clonotype was found many times. The chain combines TRBV20-1 with TRBJ2-5, with 11 bases fitting TRBD1. Germline CDR1 reads DFQATT; CDR2 reads SNEGSKA (reference sequence). V lost 4 bases, J lost 1 base, and 2 bases stayed unmatched. CDR3 length: 14 residues. This CDR3 reads CSATGTGGQETQYF. The DNA of the CDR3 is TGCAGTGCTACCGGGACAGGGGGCCAAGAGACCCAGTACTTC.

This clonotype has a count of ten or more. The chain uses TRBV5-1 and TRBJ2-2; 8 positions agree with TRBD2. V lost 0 bases to trimming and J lost 2 bases; unmatched junction nucleotides: 6. Germline CDR1 SGHRS, CDR2 YFSETQ. The CDR3 runs 17 residues. The CDR3 bases are TGCGCCAGCAGCTTGGCGGGGGGGAGCGGAAACACCGGGGAGCTGTTTTTT. Protein: CASSLAGGSGNTGELFF.

The CDR3 reads CASRSGAYAGELFF. The CDR3, as DNA: TGTGCCAGCAGGTCCGGGGCATACGCCGGGGAGCTGTTTTTT. This chain joins TRBV28 and TRBJ2-2, with D perhaps TRBD1 or TRBD2 (5 bases each). Germline V gene lookup returns CDR1 MDHEN and CDR2 SYDVKM. V gave up 6 bases and J gave up 6 bases, with 14 bases separating them. The CDR3 length is 14 residues. Full variable domain (missing parts from reference TRBV28 and TRBJ2-2): DVKVTQSSRYLVKRTGEKVFLECVQDMDHENMFWYRQDPGLGLRLIYFSYDVKMKEKGDIPEGYSVSREKKERFSLILESASTNQTSMYLCASRSGAYAGELFFGEGSRLTVL.

This clonotype was detected only a few times. It may be a read error: a sequence one base away is much more abundant. V is TRBV6-1 and J is TRBJ2-7; TRBD2 aligns across 7 bases. The CDR3 sequence is 13 residues long. Germline trimming cut 6 bases from V and 1 base from J; bases unmatched to any gene: 3. CDR1 MNHNS and CDR2 SASEGT come from the germline V gene. The DNA of the CDR3 is TGTGCCAGCAGGGGGCGGGGGTCCTACGAGCAGTACGTC. This gives the protein CASRGRGSYEQYV.

This clonotype came up many times. V is TRBV6-6 and J is TRBJ2-3; 9 nucleotides align to TRBD2. V was clipped by 5 bases and J by 6 bases; unmatched bases: 6. The CDR3 covers 14 residues. Germline CDR1 and CDR2: MNHNY and SVGAGI (reference sequence). The CDR3 loop reads CASSRGGAPDTQYF. Written as DNA, the CDR3 is TGTGCCAGCAGTCGCGGGGGGGCCCCCGATACGCAGTATTTT.

V usage is TRBV20-1 and J usage is TRBJ2-7; D unclear. Trimming stripped 0 bases from V and 6 bases from J, with 18 bases between. From germline, CDR1 is DFQATT and CDR2 SNEGSKA (reference sequence). The CDR3 consists of 15 residues. CDR3 in DNA: TGCAGTGCTAGAGATACTCAGGAAGCTACGGGCGAGCAGTACTTC. Translating it yields CSARDTQEATGEQYF.

This clonotype was seen more than once but under ten times. At one end the junction does not follow the germline gene, possibly because of a read error. The J gene is TRBJ2-5, the V gene TRBV5-1; D ambiguous. The germline V gene has CDR1 SGHRS and CDR2 YFSETQ. The CDR3 extends over 14 amino acids. In nucleotides, the CDR3 is TGCGCCAGCAGCTTGGGACCGACGGAAGACACCCAGTACTTC. Translation: CASSLGPTEDTQYF.

V is TRBV18 and J is TRBJ2-7; 9 nucleotides match TRBD1. Germline trimming cut 3 bases from V and 1 base from J; bases unmatched to any gene: 4. The CDR3 spans 15 residues. Germline lookup yields CDR1 KGHSH and CDR2 LQKENI. CDR3 sequence: CASSPDRGRSYEQYF. For the CDR3, the DNA is TGTGCCAGCTCACCGGACAGGGGAAGGTCCTACGAGCAGTACTTC.